These 6 T cell receptor beta chains originate from one sample sequenced in a study of blood T cell repertoires in COVID-19. The repertoire was sequenced with immunoSEQ multiplex PCR; TCRdb's copy has only in-frame clones and lacks some. The sample has over 250,000 clones; approximately 91% are singletons. The sample was peripheral blood. These receptors originate from a woman aged 55 to 70 with acute or convalescent COVID-19.

The table lists this clone with a few counts. The V gene is TRBV4-1, the J gene TRBJ2-4; D call uncertain. With 0 bases removed from V and 6 bases from J, the gap between germline ends came to 6 bases. This CDR3 comprises 13 residues. Germline loops: CDR1 MGHRA, CDR2 YSYEKL. The CDR3 spells CASSQDRGNIQYF. The CDR3 DNA sequence: TGCGCCAGCAGCCAAGATAGAGGAAACATTCAGTACTTC.

The chain links TRBV27 to TRBJ1-5, with D perhaps TRBD1 (6 bases). The CDR3 contains 16 residues. Germline CDR1 MNHEY, CDR2 SMNVEV (reference sequence). Deletions cut 3 bases from V and 0 bases from J, with 12 bases between. CDR3 residues: CASSFGGAYSNQPQHF. CDR3 nucleotides: TGTGCCAGCAGTTTCGGGGGGGCTTATAGCAATCAGCCCCAGCATTTT.

The rearrangement joins TRBV7-9 to TRBJ2-1; 10 nucleotides align to TRBD2. The germline V gene has CDR1 SEHNR and CDR2 FQNEAQ (reference sequence). With V trimmed by 8 bases and J by 5 bases, 9 bases remained unmatched. The CDR3 loop spans 15 amino acids. The CDR3 nucleotides are TGTGCCAGCCGCCTAGCGGGAGTGTCCCACAATGAGCAGTTCTTC. This encodes CASRLAGVSHNEQFF.

V is TRBV10-3 and J is TRBJ2-2; D may be TRBD2 (5 bases). Germline CDR1 is ENHRY and CDR2 is SYGVKD. Trimming left V 6 bases short and J 2 bases short, with 10 bases between. There are 14 residues in the CDR3. The CDR3 protein is CAIRTGSNTGELFF. CDR3 coding DNA: TGTGCCATCAGAACGGGGTCCAACACCGGGGAGCTGTTTTTT.

V gene TRBV11-2 combines with J gene TRBJ1-5; maybe TRBD1 (5 bases). Germline loops: CDR1 SGHAT, CDR2 FQNNGV. Deletions cut 2 bases from V and 3 bases from J, with 8 bases between. The CDR3 runs 14 residues. CDR3 bases: TGTGCCAGCAGCTTACAGGGCCCCAATCAGCCCCAGCATTTT. It specifies CASSLQGPNQPQHF.

This chain joins TRBV5-4 and TRBJ2-6; D is uncertain. CDR1 SGHNT and CDR2 YYREEE come from the germline V gene (reference sequence). Trimming shortened V by 0 bases and J by 4 bases, and 8 bases separated the two germline ends. CDR3 length: 15 residues. The CDR3 region is CASSLGLVGANVLTF. DNA of the CDR3: TGTGCCAGCAGCTTGGGATTAGTAGGGGCCAACGTCCTGACTTTC. The whole variable domain, filled in from reference TRBV5-4 and TRBJ2-6, reads ETGVTQSPTHLIKTRGQQVTLRCSSQSGHNTVSWYQQALGQGPQFIFQYYREEENGRGNFPPRFSGLQFPNYSSELNVNALELDDSALYLCASSLGLVGANVLTFGAGSRLTVL.